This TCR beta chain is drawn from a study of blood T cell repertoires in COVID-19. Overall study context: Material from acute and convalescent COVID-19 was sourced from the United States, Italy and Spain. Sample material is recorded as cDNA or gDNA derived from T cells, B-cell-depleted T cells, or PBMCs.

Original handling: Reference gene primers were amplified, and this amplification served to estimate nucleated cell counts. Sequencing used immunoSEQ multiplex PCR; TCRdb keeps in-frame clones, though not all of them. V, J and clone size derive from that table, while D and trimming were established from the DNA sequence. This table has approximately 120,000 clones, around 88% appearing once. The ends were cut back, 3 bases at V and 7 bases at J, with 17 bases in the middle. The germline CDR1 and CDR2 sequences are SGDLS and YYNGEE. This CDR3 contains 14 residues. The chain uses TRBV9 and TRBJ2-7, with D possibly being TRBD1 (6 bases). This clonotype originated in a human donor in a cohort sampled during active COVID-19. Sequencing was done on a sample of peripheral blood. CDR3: CASSGRLQGGEQYF. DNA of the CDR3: TGTGCCAGCAGCGGCCGACTACAGGGCGGTGAGCAGTACTTC.